The T cell receptor (beta chain) described here comes from a study of cytomegalovirus exposure and HLA in healthy donors. The PCR had 60 Vbeta and 13 Jbeta primers. The repertoire was sequenced with immunoSEQ multiplex PCR; TCRdb's copy has only in-frame clones and lacks some. The sample lists 85,000 to 100,000 clones; just under 70% were seen once. A remark on this clone: What it binds is not known.

V was trimmed by 4 bases and J by 7 bases, leaving 13 bases between them. Germline V gene data show CDR1 as MNHEY and CDR2 as SVGAGI. The CDR3 is 13 residues long. Whole-study results and caveats: Immune exposure information comprised only CMV serostatus. In vitro work confirmed that a few CMV-associated chains recognize CMV antigens. It was about 180 TCR beta chains that were listed as cytomegalovirus-associated. The analysis excluded some indistinguishable V segments, including TRBV6-2 and TRBV6-3.

Material for sequencing was PBMCs. The clonotype was recovered from a man aged 50 or older in good health and CMV-seronegative. The genes are TRBV6-5 and TRBJ1-1; perhaps TRBD1 as D (6 bases). The CDR3 loop reads CASSSPSTGEAFF. The CDR3 DNA reads TGTGCCAGCAGTTCACCATCGACAGGTGAAGCTTTCTTT.